The clone carrying this T cell receptor beta chain was detected once. The entry originates in a study of blood T cell repertoires in COVID-19. Looking at the study overall: There were acute and convalescent COVID-19 samples, and they came from the United States, Italy and Spain. T cells, B-cell-depleted T cells, or PBMCs provided the cDNA or gDNA that served as material.

In the original processing: Reference gene primer amplification yielded estimated nucleated cell counts. The protocol was immunoSEQ multiplex PCR, while the TCRdb copy is restricted to in-frame clones and leaves out a portion. The DNA gave D and trimming, while V, J and clone size come from that table. The sample carries about 170,000 clones, 80% to 90% recorded once. The clonotype was recovered from a woman in her forties or fifties with acute or convalescent COVID-19. The sequenced sample consisted of peripheral blood.

The CDR3 region has the DNA TGTGCCACAGGGACAAGCGATGATGAGCAGTTCTTC. Translated, it gives CATGTSDDEQFF. The J gene is TRBJ2-1, the V gene TRBV10-3; weak D call: TRBD1 (6 bases). The V end was cut by 10 bases, the J end by 8 bases, with 15 bases between. The CDR3 has 12 residues. CDR1 and CDR2 (germline): ENHRY, SYGVKD.